The sequence of this T cell receptor beta chain was determined in a study of blood T cell repertoires in COVID-19. Study in general: COVID-19 samples from acute and convalescent phases originated in the United States, Italy and Spain.

From germline, CDR1 is SGHNT and CDR2 YYREEE (reference sequence). The CDR3 is 16 amino acids. V shed 4 bases, J shed 3 bases, and the junction held 6 bases outside the gene matches. Original analysis: From reference gene primer amplification, estimates of nucleated cell counts were derived. Method: immunoSEQ multiplex PCR; TCRdb's copy keeps in-frame clones and lacks some. D and trimming come from the DNA, and the V and J calls and clone size come from that table. The data show 230,000 or so clones, about 79% seen once. Sequenced material: peripheral blood. This chain connects TRBV5-4 to TRBJ2-7; 14 bases map to TRBD2. The clonotype comes from a man aged 35 to 55 who had recovered from COVID-19. CDR3: CASSPGLAGGLYEQYF. The CDR3 DNA reads TGTGCCAGCAGCCCAGGACTAGCGGGAGGACTCTACGAGCAGTACTTC.